The present entry profiles one T cell receptor (beta chain) with its context. Its antigen target is currently unknown. No qualities accompany the bases; no much larger clone lies one base away. The data belong to a study of cytomegalovirus exposure and HLA in healthy donors (dated by TCRdb to 2017 to 2019). About the study as a whole: In an earlier analysis of 550 to 750 of the donors, less than 350 Gb of sequence data and roughly 100 million unique TCR beta sequences from about 190 million T cells were reported. An early release that covered roughly 600 HLA-typed donors contained around 330 gigabases of sequencing data and approximately 85 million unique TCR sequences. The genetic ancestry cluster associated with self-reported Caucasian donors included 81% of the roughly 400 genotyped donors. The study aimed to test whether cataloging public T cell receptors could reveal signatures of past pathogen exposure. Using immunosequencing, the study profiled T cell repertoires from some 670 subjects and related those repertoires to cytomegalovirus serostatus. Besides the first cohort of some 670 subjects, a separate validation cohort made up of 120 different subjects was used. To predict cytomegalovirus infection status, the study brought together high-throughput TCR immunosequencing, statistical association of individual TCRs with disease status, and machine learning. To study patterns of TCR occurrence, a later analysis re-analyzed previously published TCR beta repertoires from under 750 donors and added high-resolution HLA genotyping. Rather than using new phenotypic data, the later analysis identified candidate immune exposures from TCR beta sequences and from how often those sequences occurred across donors. In an earlier analysis of 500 to 650 of the donors, high-throughput TCR beta sequencing was used to judge whether each TCR beta V gene segment behaved as functional or pseudogenic. Donor age, sex, ethnicity and CMV serostatus were collected together with the repertoire data. Genome-wide SNP genotypes for about 65% of the roughly 670 donors were used in a later genetic analysis, which treated that subset as a discovery cohort. All discovery cohort repertoires had been generated using a single sequencing platform. Class I and class II HLA loci were covered by the typing at four-digit resolution. The number of typed donors differed by locus: about 629-640 for A, B, C, DRB1 and DQB1; 522 for DQA1; some 610 for DPA1; and around 470 for DPB1. Roughly 5 DR-DQ haplotypes were handled as single units for association and clustering, since linkage in the cohort was strong. Among roughly 400 genotyped donors of the cohort, an average of approximately 240,000 unique TCR beta nucleotide sequences were sequenced per donor, 15% to 20% of them non-productive. On the study overall, not on this receptor specifically: Some IMGT-functional V segments, including TRBV6-2 and TRBV6-3, could not be told apart with the 87-base-pair reads, so those segments were excluded. A later genetic analysis reported fewer N-insertions in productive TCRs among donors in an Asian-associated ancestry cluster than the roughly 720-donor mean. According to the authors, the approach could potentially be generalized to other disease states and immunological phenotypes. In a later analysis, several top co-occurrence clusters were reported to appear linked to parvovirus B19, influenza, CMV and Epstein-Barr virus. A later analysis associated 16,951 TCR beta sequences with specific HLA alleles at a false discovery rate of 0.05. The presence/absence analyses assumed that sequencing depth was roughly uniform across donors, and that assumption may not be true. Broadly in line with IMGT annotations, most TCR beta V segments showed up in productive rearrangements about 90% or about 30% of the time in an earlier analysis of around 550 of the donors. For the cohort, immune exposure information was limited to CMV serostatus. Linkage disequilibrium might explain the correlated functional status among segregating V segments, but an unknown experimental factor could not be ruled out. In a later genetic analysis, a missense DCLRE1C variant was associated with V-gene and J-gene trimming of TCR beta chains, and the association was replicated in an independent cohort. A total of fewer than 200 TCR beta chains were listed by the study as associated with cytomegalovirus. Cytomegalovirus status was reported to be diagnosed by the classifier with high specificity and sensitivity in both the original and validation cohorts. Because counts were too low, approximately 15 rarely observed V segments, including chromosome 9 orphons, were excluded from the earlier analysis of 587 of the donors. A further reported finding was that TCR beta sequences accurately predicted the HLA-A and HLA-B alleles for most subjects in the first cohort. According to a later analysis, most CMV-associated TCR beta chains appeared to be HLA-restricted, and the HLA associations seemed to be driven largely by CMV exposure. In a later analysis, the rate of TCR association differed among HLA loci, with DRB1 alleles having the most associated TCRs and HLA-C alleles having the fewest. Only TCR beta chains were sequenced in this cohort, and the absence of alpha or paired-chain data limited detectable features. A group of highly shared sequence variants was considered likely to be a technical artifact of the sequencing pipeline. In vitro tests confirmed that a few of the cytomegalovirus-associated TCR beta chains recognize cytomegalovirus antigens. Most TCR sequences were observed very rarely across donors, whereas some public TCRs were present in many individuals. Because some donors lacked HLA typing at each locus, the association tests relied only on the typed subset. Compared with equally common non-associated chains, HLA-associated TCR beta chains in a later analysis were more clonally expanded and had lower generation probabilities. When HLA alleles, especially DR and DQ, strongly co-occurred, attributing TCR associations to individual alleles was difficult.

Library construction relied on the immunoSEQ multiplex PCR assay. For the multiplex PCR, a mixture combining 60 forward primers for TCR Vbeta segments and 13 reverse primers for TCR Jbeta segments was used. The CDR3 region of rearranged TCR beta genes was amplified from genomic DNA by a multiplex PCR assay. Amplified TCR beta libraries were sequenced as 87-base-pair reads on the Illumina HiSeq System. The published analysis was carried out like this. Across the 600 to 700 repertoires, a later analysis counted 78 million or so unique TCR beta chains, some 11 million of which were shared by at least two donors. Raw reads were error-corrected and collapsed into unique sequences with a nearest-neighbor algorithm that merged closely related sequences to remove PCR and sequencing errors. CDR3 sequences were aligned to IMGT reference sequences to assign V, D and J gene segments. For a sequence to be retained, a match of at least six nucleotides was required to both a V gene segment and a J gene segment. Rearrangements were classified as productive when the CDR3 lacked stop codons and remained in frame with V and J, and all other rearrangements were classified as non-productive. CDR3 was defined according to IMGT convention as the region running from the second conserved V-encoded cysteine to the conserved J-encoded phenylalanine. In an earlier analysis of 500 to 650 of the donors, sequences lacking an unambiguous match to a single V gene segment were excluded. An earlier analysis of 587 of the donors called V segments functional above 56.7% productive rearrangements and segregating when the between-donor standard deviation exceeded 5%. A statistical classification framework was built to diagnose cytomegalovirus status from the catalog of TCR beta chain sequences. In a later analysis, V and J genes were assigned by comparing TCR nucleotide sequences against IMGT/GENE-DB human TR gene sequences. Using the TCRdist pipeline, a later analysis assigned CDR3 sequences along with most-parsimonious VDJ recombination scenarios. In a later analysis, every TCR beta chain was defined by the combination of its CDR3 amino acid sequence and its V-gene family, and reads without a unique V-gene family were dropped. To address suspected cross-contamination and a sequencing artifact, a later analysis removed around 600 highly shared, low-generation-probability nucleotide sequences. In a later analysis, a clonal expansion index for each public chain was calculated from normalized within-repertoire ranks of inferred template counts. Generation probabilities in a later analysis came from a VDJ recombination model fitted to out-of-frame rearrangements, and those results were checked against IGoR. Hypergeometric tests were used in a later analysis to score TCR-TCR, TCR-HLA and TCR-CMV co-occurrence, with a repertoire-size bias correction applied to the TCR pairs. In a later analysis, false discovery rates were estimated by permuting HLA or CMV assignments 20 times. In a later analysis, co-occurring TCRs were grouped with DBSCAN, and TCRdist sequence similarity was added when clustering was performed within HLA-allele-positive subsets. Co-occurrence clustering excluded repertoires with fewer than 30,000 or more than 120,000 public chains, plus five with anomalous nucleotide sharing. Drawn from immuneACCESS, this table holds only the in-frame rearrangements with V and J called that TCRdb kept. Clones are partly lost; checked studies trace under half to an unresolved V gene and leave the rest unexplained. D and trimming come from the DNA, and the V and J calls and clone size come from that table. Across this sample there are 150,000 to 200,000 clones, with roughly 77% seen only once. In total, the top ten clones hold about 7.7% of the sample.

The cohort comprised 666 healthy bone marrow donors. All cohort members were sampled while nominally healthy, although unrecorded immune exposures were likely present. The donor was CMV seropositive and was included in the group of 270 or so seropositive cohort members. A peripheral blood sample was collected from each donor, and TCR beta sequencing was performed on peripheral blood mononuclear cells. The Qiagen DNeasy Blood Extraction Kit was used to extract genomic DNA from the blood cell samples. V loses 2 bases of germline sequence and J loses 6 bases, and the interval between the two ends is 8 bases. In the germline V gene, CDR1 corresponds to KGHSH and CDR2 to LQKENI. Spanning cysteine to phenylalanine, the CDR3 consists of 13 amino acids. This entry keeps only the CDR3 DNA: 39 bases, framed from base 1.

Sequenced sample: PBMCs. The chain is assembled from TRBV18 and TRBJ2-1, and TRBD2 may be the D gene, going by 6 matching bases. This TCR was recovered from a middle-aged woman in good health and CMV-seropositive. Here the CDR3 is given as CASSPSGSNEQFF. Here is the DNA: TGTGCCAGCTCACCATCCGGGAGCAATGAGCAGTTCTTC.